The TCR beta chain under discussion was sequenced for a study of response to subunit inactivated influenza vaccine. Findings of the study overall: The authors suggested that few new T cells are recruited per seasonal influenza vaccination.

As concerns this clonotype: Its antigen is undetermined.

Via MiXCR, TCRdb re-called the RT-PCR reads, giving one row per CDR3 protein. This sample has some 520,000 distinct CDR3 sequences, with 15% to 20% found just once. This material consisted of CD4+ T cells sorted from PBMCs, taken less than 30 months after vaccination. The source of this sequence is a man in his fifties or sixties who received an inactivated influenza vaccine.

CDR3 in DNA: TGTGCCACTAGAGGACTGAAACAAGAGACCCAGTACTTC. As protein: CATRGLKQETQYF. V usage is TRBV24-1 and J usage is TRBJ2-5, with D possibly matching TRBD2 (5 bases). V lost 10 bases and J lost 2, with 13 bases in between. CDR1 is KGHDR and CDR2 is SFDVKD in the germline V gene. The CDR3 covers 13 residues.